The 21 T cell receptor beta chains below were found in one sample sequenced in a study of OX40 agonist ivuxolimab in advanced cancers. TCRdb's table, derived via immunoSEQ multiplex PCR, lists solely in-frame clones and lacks some. The sample consists of tens of thousands of clones, around 87% of them appearing once. The specimen comprised CD4+ or CD8+ T cells sorted from blood, sampled in a trial of the OX40 agonist ivuxolimab. These receptors all come from an adult with an advanced solid tumor such as melanoma, head and neck, liver or kidney cancer.

This clone was recorded only once. The chain is built from TRBV11-2 and TRBJ2-7, with 8 bases lining up with TRBD1. The CDR3 is 13 amino acids. The junction had 8 bases not matched to a gene; V was cut back by 6 bases and J by 7 bases. Germline V gene data show CDR1 as SGHAT and CDR2 as FQNNGV. The CDR3 DNA follows: TGTGCCAGCAGTCTGGGAACAGGGGGAGAGCAGTACTTC. Encoded protein: CASSLGTGGEQYF.

This clone was seen once. The chain couples TRBV6-6 to TRBJ1-1, with TRBD1 identical over 7 bases. The germline gives CDR1 MNHNY, CDR2 SVGAGI (reference sequence). Unmatched junction bases numbered 7, after V lost 4 bases and J lost 8 bases. The CDR3 is 13 residues long. The CDR3 loop reads CASSLPGQLEAFF. CDR3 sequence (DNA): TGTGCCAGCAGTTTACCGGGACAGCTCGAAGCTTTCTTT.

V gene TRBV30 combines with J gene TRBJ2-6, with 7 bases aligning to TRBD1. This CDR3 spans 14 amino acids. J lost 4 bases, V lost 5 bases, and 5 bases had no gene match. The germline CDR1 and CDR2 sequences are GTSNPN and SVGIG (reference sequence). CDR3: CAWGRGSGANVLTF. CDR3 in DNA: TGTGCCTGGGGCAGGGGGTCCGGGGCCAACGTCCTGACTTTC.

The chain couples TRBV5-8 to TRBJ1-2; D ambiguous. CDR3 length equals 13 residues. Germline V gene lookup returns CDR1 SGHTS and CDR2 YDEGEE. Trimming removed 7 bases from V and 0 bases from J, with 10 bases in between. The CDR3 is CASGKASNYGYTF. CDR3 in DNA: TGTGCCAGCGGGAAGGCATCTAACTATGGCTACACCTTC.

The gene calls are TRBV5-3 and TRBJ2-5; D may correspond to TRBD1 or TRBD2 (6 bases each). TRBV5-3 is sorted into the ORF group, with uncertain function. The CDR3 runs 13 residues. The V and J ends lost 7 bases and 3 bases respectively, with 13 bases between them. CDR3 region: CARGPGAEETQYF. DNA of the CDR3: TGTGCCAGAGGTCCGGGGGCAGAAGAGACCCAGTACTTC.

This clone has just one count. The gene calls are TRBV6-1 and TRBJ1-5; TRBD1 aligns across 10 bases. The J segment lost 2 bases and the V segment lost 6 bases, leaving 4 bases of the junction unmatched. Germline lookup yields CDR1 MNHNS and CDR2 SASEGT. CDR3 length: 15 residues. DNA for the CDR3: TGTGCCAGCAGCCGGGACAGGGGAGGCAATCAGCCCCAGCATTTT. Its protein is CASSRDRGGNQPQHF.

The chain employs TRBV6-1 and TRBJ1-6; unclear D gene. V gave up 3 bases and J gave up 8 bases, with 8 bases separating them. This CDR3 is built from 13 residues. Germline CDR1 and CDR2: MNHNS and SASEGT. The CDR3 bases are TGTGCCAGCAGTGAGTTCAGGTATTCACCCCTCCACTTT. Translated, it gives CASSEFRYSPLHF.

As to this clone: Other DNA sequences in the same sample also yield this CDR3. The CDR3 nucleotides read TGTGCCAGCAGTTTAGGGGTGAATTCACCCCTCCACTTT. Translated: CASSLGVNSPLHF. This chain joins TRBV27 and TRBJ1-6; D not resolved. The germline CDR1 and CDR2 sequences are MNHEY and SMNVEV (reference sequence). Trimming left V 2 bases short and J 7 bases short, with 6 bases between. This CDR3 region has 13 residues.

The chain has TRBV7-2 and TRBJ1-4, with D tentatively TRBD1 (5 bases). This CDR3 has 13 amino acids. Germline assignment: CDR1 SGHTA and CDR2 FQGNSA. The V and J ends lost 1 base and 13 bases respectively, with 13 bases between them. The CDR3 DNA is TGTGCCAGCAGCTTAGAGGCTGGGGCTGGACTGTTTTTT. This encodes CASSLEAGAGLFF.

Written as DNA, the CDR3 is TGTGCCAGCAACGAAAGGGGGGGGGACTCCCAGTACTTC. This translates into CASNERGGDSQYF. This sequence joins TRBV6-6 and TRBJ2-5; TRBD2 might be the D (7 bases). Germline V CDR1 and CDR2: MNHNY, SVGAGI (reference sequence). V lost 7 bases, J lost 9 bases, and 18 bases lay in between. The CDR3 runs 13 residues.

The chain carries TRBV5-4 and TRBJ1-4; 10 bases line up with TRBD1. This CDR3 has 16 amino acids. V shed 1 base, J shed 4 bases, and the junction held 4 bases outside the gene matches. Germline assignment: CDR1 SGHNT and CDR2 YYREEE (reference sequence). The CDR3 DNA reads TGTGCCAGCAGCTTGAACCGGGACAGGGGTAATGAAAAACTGTTTTTT. Protein: CASSLNRDRGNEKLFF.

The V and J genes are TRBV7-6 and TRBJ1-2; D not resolved. The V end was cut by 1 base, the J end by 8 bases, with 11 bases between. The V gene's germline CDR1 is SGHVS and CDR2 FNYEAQ. The CDR3 runs to 13 residues. This chain's CDR3 is CASSLDGTIGYTF. The CDR3, as DNA: TGTGCCAGCAGCTTAGACGGAACTATCGGCTACACCTTC.

The genes are TRBV7-9 and TRBJ2-5; possibly TRBD1 for D (5 bases). Germline lookup yields CDR1 SEHNR and CDR2 FQNEAQ (reference sequence). V was shortened by 5 bases and J by 5 bases, with 15 bases between the two germline ends. The CDR3 length is 14 residues. CDR3 DNA sequence: TGTGCCAGCAGCCCTCTTGGGGCCCCGGAGACCCAGTACTTC. Its translation is CASSPLGAPETQYF. Drawing the rest from reference TRBV7-9 and TRBJ2-5, the complete variable domain is DTGVSQNPRHKITKRGQNVTFRCDPISEHNRLYWYRQTLGQGPEFLTYFQNEAQLEKSRLLSDRFSAERPKGSFSTLEIQRTEQGDSAMYLCASSPLGAPETQYFGPGTRLLVL.

The chain links TRBV2 to TRBJ2-5, with TRBD2 matching 8 bases. The CDR3 spans 15 residues. With V trimmed by 8 bases and J by 5 bases, 13 bases remained unmatched. Germline values: CDR1 SNHLY, CDR2 FYNNEI. CDR3 nucleotide sequence: TGTGCCAGCCACTCGTCGAGCGGGGGAATTGAGACCCAGTACTTC. Translating it yields CASHSSSGGIETQYF.

This clone has just one count. The J gene is TRBJ1-1, the V gene TRBV28, with a possible D match to TRBD1 (6 bases). The germline V and J ends were trimmed by 6 bases and 1 base, with 18 bases remaining between them. Germline CDR1 reads MDHEN; CDR2 reads SYDVKM. The CDR3 covers 16 residues. DNA for the CDR3: TGTGCCAGCAGCTCCGGGACAAGGGGAAGGAACACTGAAGCTTTCTTT. Translation gives CASSSGTRGRNTEAFF. The variable domain in full, with the rest retrieved from reference TRBV28 and TRBJ1-1, is DVKVTQSSRYLVKRTGEKVFLECVQDMDHENMFWYRQDPGLGLRLIYFSYDVKMKEKGDIPEGYSVSREKKERFSLILESASTNQTSMYLCASSSGTRGRNTEAFFGQGTRLTVV.

V and J are TRBV12-5 and TRBJ2-3; unclear D gene. V shed 2 bases and J shed 4 bases, with 4 bases lying between them. Per germline, CDR1 LGHNT and CDR2 FRNRAP. CDR3 size: 12 residues. The CDR3 loop is CASGLNPDTQYF. CDR3 DNA: TGTGCTAGTGGTTTGAACCCAGATACGCAGTATTTT.

The chain combines TRBV7-9 with TRBJ2-7; 7 bases align to TRBD1. The V and J ends lost 0 bases and 2 bases, in that order; junction bases with no gene match: 10. Germline CDR1 and CDR2: SEHNR and FQNEAQ (reference sequence). This CDR3 has 17 residues. CDR3 coding DNA: TGTGCCAGCAGCTTAGCTAAGTGGGACAGACATACCTACGAGCAGTACTTC. Translating gives CASSLAKWDRHTYEQYF.

The chain couples TRBV19 to TRBJ1-3, with a weak D call TRBD1 (5 bases). CDR1 is LNHDA, CDR2 SQIVND, per germline (reference sequence). V shed 3 bases and J shed 0 bases, with 6 bases lying between them. The CDR3 consists of 14 residues. CDR3 in amino acids: CASSIGASGNTIYF. Here the CDR3 DNA reads TGTGCCAGTAGTATCGGGGCCTCTGGAAACACCATATATTTT.

CDR3 region: CASSRAGGLTDTQYF. The CDR3 DNA reads TGTGCCAGTAGTCGGGCGGGGGGGCTCACAGATACGCAGTATTTT. V gene TRBV19 combines with J gene TRBJ2-3; 9 bases line up with TRBD2. The length of the CDR3 is 15 residues. In germline, CDR1 is LNHDA, CDR2 SQIVND (reference sequence). V lost 5 bases to trimming and J lost 2 bases; unmatched junction nucleotides: 5.

The sample holds a few counts of this clone. The chain combines TRBV27 with TRBJ1-5; D not certain. V was pared by 8 bases and J by 2 bases, with 16 bases between. This CDR3 is built from 15 residues. The germline V gene encodes CDR1 MNHEY and CDR2 SMNVEV (reference sequence). The CDR3 nucleotides read TGTGCCAGCCGCGTTCTTGGGTTGGGCAATCAGCCCCAGCATTTT. Residues: CASRVLGLGNQPQHF.

The gene calls are TRBV4-2 and TRBJ2-7, with D uncertain. CDR1 is LGHNA and CDR2 is YNFKEQ in the germline V gene. The CDR3 contains 13 residues. Trimming cost V 1 base and J 3 bases, with 7 bases left between them. The CDR3 here is CASSQVSSYEQYF. The CDR3, as DNA: TGTGCCAGCAGCCAAGTTTCCAGCTACGAGCAGTACTTC.